These 32 T cell receptor beta chains were sequenced from one sample in a study of T cell clonotyping in hematopoietic cell transplantation. Time point described: recipient sample about 28 days before transplant, after cytoreduction. TCRdb's table, derived via immunoSEQ multiplex PCR, lists solely in-frame clones and lacks some. The table includes more than 8,000 clones, about 88% detected once. The input for sequencing was peripheral blood mononuclear cells, taken before stem cell transplant. These receptor sequences come from a woman in her sixties with acute myeloid leukemia. Some clones in this sample may be carry-over from other donors' samples.

The chain carries TRBV19 and TRBJ1-5, with a possible D match to TRBD1 (5 bases). The ends were cut back, 11 bases at V and 0 bases at J, with 8 bases in the middle. The CDR3 contains 12 residues. Germline-derived CDR1 and CDR2 are LNHDA and SQIVND (reference sequence). This CDR3 is CAGGYSNQPQHF. In nucleotides, the CDR3 is TGTGCCGGGGGGTATAGCAATCAGCCCCAGCATTTT. Filled out from reference TRBV19 and TRBJ1-5, the complete variable domain reads DGGITQSPKYLFRKEGQNVTLSCEQNLNHDAMYWYRQDPGQGLRLIYYSQIVNDFQKGDIAEGYSVSREKKESFPLTVTSAQKNPTAFYLCAGGYSNQPQHFGDGTRLSIL.

This chain uses TRBV27 with TRBJ1-1, with TRBD1 matching over 8 bases. CDR3 size: 14 residues. Germline CDR1 is MNHEY and CDR2 is SMNVEV (reference sequence). The V and J ends lost 3 bases and 1 base, in that order; junction bases with no gene match: 1. DNA of the CDR3: TGTGCCAGCAGTTTGACAGGGGCGAACACTGAAGCTTTCTTT. This encodes CASSLTGANTEAFF.

The V and J genes are TRBV6-1 and TRBJ2-2, with 9 bases aligning to TRBD1. CDR1 MNHNS and CDR2 SASEGT come from the germline V gene. The CDR3 extends over 14 amino acids. The V segment lost 6 bases and the J segment 5 bases; nucleotides outside the gene matches: 4. The DNA of the CDR3 is TGTGCCAGCAGCGACAGGGGGTCAACCGGGGAGCTGTTTTTT. Translated, it gives CASSDRGSTGELFF.

This clone was seen only once. The chain recombines TRBV4-3 with TRBJ2-1, with a tentative D call TRBD1 (5 bases). The germline gives CDR1 LGHNA, CDR2 YSLEER. The V end lost 0 bases, the J end lost 10 bases, and 16 bases lay between the germline ends. The CDR3 totals 15 residues. CDR3 sequence reads: CASSQEATRTREQFF. The CDR3, as DNA: TGCGCCAGCAGCCAAGAGGCCACCAGGACAAGGGAGCAGTTCTTC.

The rearrangement joins TRBV2 to TRBJ2-6; D is possibly TRBD2 (6 bases). The CDR3 covers 18 residues. Germline assignment: CDR1 SNHLY and CDR2 FYNNEI. The V end lost 7 bases, the J end lost 1 base, and 20 bases lay between the germline ends. The CDR3 coding sequence is TGTGCCAGCACCAAAACTAAGGAGGGGTCTTCTGGGGCCAACGTCCTGACTTTC. This translates into CASTKTKEGSSGANVLTF.

The V and J genes are TRBV19 and TRBJ1-3; D is uncertain. The CDR3 is 14 residues long. V lost 3 bases and J lost 10, with 16 bases in between. Germline CDR1 is LNHDA and CDR2 is SQIVND (reference sequence). This CDR3 reads CASSMNDRRGTIYF. The CDR3 coding sequence is TGTGCCAGTAGTATGAACGACCGGCGAGGTACCATATATTTT. Together with reference TRBV19 and TRBJ1-3, the CDR3 gives the full variable domain: DGGITQSPKYLFRKEGQNVTLSCEQNLNHDAMYWYRQDPGQGLRLIYYSQIVNDFQKGDIAEGYSVSREKKESFPLTVTSAQKNPTAFYLCASSMNDRRGTIYFGEGSWLTVV.

The rearrangement uses TRBV4-3 and TRBJ2-1, with TRBD2 matching 10 bases. Germline lookup yields CDR1 LGHNA and CDR2 YSLEER. This CDR3 spans 16 amino acids. Trimming took 1 base from V and 2 from J; bases not matched to a gene: 2. CDR3 sequence: CASSQGTSGTYNEQFF. CDR3 coding DNA: TGCGCCAGCAGCCAAGGGACTAGCGGAACCTACAATGAGCAGTTCTTC.

V gene TRBV6-4 combines with J gene TRBJ2-1; D assignment may be TRBD1 or TRBD2 (5 bases each). The CDR3 length is 16 residues. The ends were cut back, 5 bases at V and 5 bases at J, with 19 bases in the middle. CDR1 and CDR2 from the germline V gene are MRHNA and SNTAGT. CDR3 sequence reads: CASSRRQGEGNNEQFF. As DNA, the CDR3 is TGTGCCAGCAGTCGCCGGCAGGGAGAGGGGAACAATGAGCAGTTCTTC.

The rearrangement links TRBV5-1 to TRBJ1-1; 7 bases agree with TRBD1. CDR1 SGHRS and CDR2 YFSETQ come from the germline V gene. There are 14 residues in the CDR3. The V segment lost 3 bases and the J segment 3 bases; nucleotides outside the gene matches: 5. CDR3 sequence: CASSWGDRDTEAFF. The CDR3 DNA is TGCGCCAGCAGCTGGGGAGACAGGGACACTGAAGCTTTCTTT.

The chain recombines TRBV7-8 with TRBJ1-1, with a tentative D call TRBD1 (6 bases). Germline loops: CDR1 SGHVS, CDR2 FQNEAQ. The CDR3 has 16 residues. V shed 5 bases and J shed 0 bases, with 16 bases lying between them. Here the CDR3 DNA reads TGTGCCAGCAGCCCCCACAGGGTCTCCTTGAACACTGAAGCTTTCTTT. It codes for CASSPHRVSLNTEAFF.

J is TRBJ1-4 and V is TRBV30; D possibly corresponds to TRBD1 (5 bases). There are 15 residues in the CDR3. Deletions cut 0 bases from V and 4 bases from J, with 12 bases between. The germline V gene has CDR1 GTSNPN and CDR2 SVGIG (reference sequence). The CDR3 bases are TGTGCCTGGAGTGTATTCCAGGGCATTAATGAAAAACTGTTTTTT. It specifies CAWSVFQGINEKLFF.

The chain uses TRBV4-3 and TRBJ1-5; D is unresolved. Germline assignment: CDR1 LGHNA and CDR2 YSLEER. Trimming cost V 0 bases and J 4 bases, with 10 bases left between them. This CDR3 has 15 residues. CDR3 nucleotide sequence: TGCGCCAGCAGCCAAGAGAGGATCCGGAATCAGCCCCAGCATTTT. Its translation: CASSQERIRNQPQHF.

V and J are TRBV28 and TRBJ2-7; 7 bases map to TRBD2. Germline CDR1 MDHEN, CDR2 SYDVKM. The CDR3 spans 13 residues. Trimming at V came to 7 bases and at J to 6 bases, leaving 9 bases not matched to a gene. The CDR3 nucleotides read TGTGCCAGCAATCAAGGGAGGGCCCTCGAGCAGTACTTC. Protein: CASNQGRALEQYF.

The table lists this clone with a few counts. This chain links TRBV4-1 with TRBJ1-5, with TRBD1 as a possible D gene (6 bases). V was shortened by 5 bases and J by 5 bases, with 16 bases between the two germline ends. The CDR3 sequence is 15 residues long. Germline values: CDR1 MGHRA, CDR2 YSYEKL. This chain's CDR3 is CASSAVDSRDQPQHF. CDR3 DNA: TGCGCCAGCAGCGCGGTGGACAGCAGAGATCAGCCCCAGCATTTT.

The rearrangement joins TRBV27 to TRBJ1-3; D uncertain. Germline CDR1 is MNHEY and CDR2 is SMNVEV (reference sequence). This CDR3 has 14 amino acids. The germline V and J ends were trimmed by 6 bases and 0 bases, with 9 bases remaining between them. CDR3 in amino acids: CASSAGLSGNTIYF. In nucleotides, the CDR3 is TGTGCCAGCAGCGCGGGCCTCTCTGGAAACACCATATATTTT.

V and J are TRBV28 and TRBJ1-1, with D possibly matching TRBD1 (5 bases). The germline V and J ends were trimmed by 8 bases and 1 base, with 20 bases remaining between them. This CDR3 has 16 amino acids. Germline CDR1 reads MDHEN; CDR2 reads SYDVKM. This CDR3 is CASPPNSGRSNTEAFF. CDR3 sequence (DNA): TGTGCCAGCCCCCCGAATTCGGGACGGTCGAACACTGAAGCTTTCTTT.

The chain combines TRBV6-4 with TRBJ2-7; D unresolved. Germline assignment: CDR1 MRHNA and CDR2 SNTAGT. The CDR3 loop spans 13 amino acids. V shed 6 bases and J shed 0 bases, with 9 bases lying between them. CDR3 nucleotide sequence: TGTGCCAGCAGGGTCCTTAGCTCCTACGAGCAGTACTTC. Protein sequence: CASRVLSSYEQYF.

The V call is TRBV7-3, the J call TRBJ2-7; possibly TRBD2 for D (5 bases). Trimming cost V 10 bases and J 5 bases, with 21 bases left between them. The CDR3 spans 14 residues. Germline V gene sequence: CDR1 SGHTA, CDR2 FQGTGA. The DNA for the CDR3 is TGTGCCACCCTAGCCCTCAGGAGAAGGCACGAGCAGTACGTC. Translating gives CATLALRRRHEQYV.

V and J are TRBV7-8 and TRBJ2-3; no clear D gene. Trimming shortened V by 8 bases and J by 0 bases, and 12 bases separated the two germline ends. Germline lookup yields CDR1 SGHVS and CDR2 FQNEAQ. The CDR3 sequence is 14 residues long. In DNA, the CDR3 is TGTGCCAGCGGTCGCTCCGATAGCACAGATACGCAGTATTTT. This codes for CASGRSDSTDTQYF. The full variable domain, with the rest looked up from reference TRBV7-8 and TRBJ2-3, is GAGVSQSPRYKVAKRGQDVALRCDPISGHVSLFWYQQALGQGPEFLTYFQNEAQLDKSGLPSDRFFAERPEGSVSTLKIQRTQQEDSAVYLCASGRSDSTDTQYFGPGTRLTVL.

This sequence joins TRBV4-1 and TRBJ2-7; 8 bases map to TRBD1. The ends lost 4 bases at V and 5 bases at J; junction bases unmatched: 10. The CDR3 contains 15 residues. Germline V gene sequence: CDR1 MGHRA, CDR2 YSYEKL. As DNA, the CDR3 is TGCGCCAGCAGCCTCCGATATGCAGGGGGCCACGAGCAGTACGTC. Its protein product is CASSLRYAGGHEQYV.

As concerns this clone: Other DNA sequences from this sample encode an identical CDR3 as well. The CDR3 loop is CSVPVDTGELFF. As DNA, the CDR3 is TGCAGCGTCCCCGTTGACACCGGGGAGCTGTTTTTT. The chain recombines TRBV29-1 with TRBJ2-2; no clear D. Germline V lookup: CDR1 SQVTM, CDR2 ANQGSEA. V was trimmed by 6 bases and J by 3 bases, leaving 8 bases between them. The CDR3 covers 12 residues.

V gene TRBV5-1 combines with J gene TRBJ2-1; TRBD2 matches at 9 bases. V lost 5 bases and J lost 9; bases outside the gene matches: 6. CDR3 length: 13 residues. Germline V lookup: CDR1 SGHRS, CDR2 YFSETQ. The CDR3 sequence: CASRVSGSGEQFF. Here the CDR3 DNA reads TGCGCCAGCAGGGTTAGCGGGAGTGGTGAGCAGTTCTTC.

This chain connects TRBV6-5 to TRBJ1-5; no clear D. Germline loops: CDR1 MNHEY, CDR2 SVGAGI. CDR3 length: 16 amino acids. V gave up 0 bases and J gave up 0 bases, with 9 bases separating them. CDR3 protein: CASSYSGVYSNQPQHF. CDR3 nucleotide sequence: TGTGCCAGCAGTTACTCGGGTGTTTATAGCAATCAGCCCCAGCATTTT.

The V gene is TRBV11-3, the J gene TRBJ2-3, with 12 bases fitting TRBD2. J lost 2 bases, V lost 5 bases, and 5 bases had no gene match. This CDR3 has 16 amino acids. CDR1 is SGHNT, CDR2 YENEEA, per germline. CDR3 in DNA: TGTGCCAGCAGCCGTGGACTAGCGGGGACCACAGATACGCAGTATTTT. Translating it yields CASSRGLAGTTDTQYF.

This clone was seen only once. The CDR3 bases are TGTGCCAGCAGCTTCGGGGGGGGCACCGGATTCTCCTACGAGCAGTACTTC. Protein: CASSFGGGTGFSYEQYF. V and J are TRBV7-9 and TRBJ2-7; 8 bases match TRBD2. The V and J ends lost 3 bases and 0 bases, in that order; junction bases with no gene match: 10. Germline V gives CDR1 SEHNR, CDR2 FQNEAQ (reference sequence). The CDR3 totals 17 residues.

The chain joins TRBV19 to TRBJ1-1; tentative D call: TRBD1 (5 bases). This CDR3 has 16 residues. Trimming took 8 bases from V and 7 from J, leaving 26 bases between them. Germline loops: CDR1 LNHDA, CDR2 SQIVND (reference sequence). In DNA, the CDR3 is TGTGCCAGTCAACCCTGGTGGCCTACAGGTGAGGATGAAGCTTTCTTT. Translating it yields CASQPWWPTGEDEAFF.

The rearrangement uses TRBV6-5 and TRBJ2-3; maybe TRBD2 (6 bases). There are 14 residues in the CDR3. Trimming shortened V by 5 bases and J by 4 bases, and 13 bases separated the two germline ends. Germline V gives CDR1 MNHEY, CDR2 SVGAGI. The CDR3 loop is CASSDRLGPDTQYF. CDR3 nucleotides: TGTGCCAGCAGTGACCGACTAGGGCCAGATACGCAGTATTTT.

This rearrangement joins TRBV5-1 to TRBJ1-1; 8 nucleotides align to TRBD1. The CDR3 is made up of 17 amino acids. In germline, CDR1 is SGHRS, CDR2 YFSETQ. The trim removed 2 bases at V and 2 bases at J, leaving 11 bases unmatched. CDR3: CASSFSGTGYFNTEAFF. For the CDR3, the DNA is TGCGCCAGCAGCTTTTCCGGGACAGGTTATTTTAACACTGAAGCTTTCTTT.

This clone was observed a single time. The V call is TRBV4-1, the J call TRBJ2-4; D is perhaps TRBD1 or TRBD2 (5 bases each). V was cut by 4 bases and J by 6 bases, with 19 bases left in between. The CDR3 is 16 residues long. CDR1 is MGHRA and CDR2 is YSYEKL in the germline V gene. The CDR3 coding sequence is TGCGCCAGCAGCCTCGGACCGGGCCCGGGGCGAAACATTCAGTACTTC. Its translation: CASSLGPGPGRNIQYF.

The V gene is TRBV30, the J gene TRBJ2-7; tentatively, D is TRBD1 or TRBD2 (5 bases each). The germline V gene encodes CDR1 GTSNPN and CDR2 SVGIG (reference sequence). This CDR3 is 14 amino acids long. V was cut by 2 bases and J by 6 bases, with 17 bases left in between. The CDR3 region has the DNA TGTGCCTGGAGTCCCCTCTGGGGGAGATTCGAGCAGTACTTC. Protein product: CAWSPLWGRFEQYF. The whole variable domain, filled in from reference TRBV30 and TRBJ2-7, reads SQTIHQWPATLVQPVGSPLSLECTVEGTSNPNLYWYRQAAGRGLQLLFYSVGIGQISSEVPQNLSASRPQDRQFILSSKKLLLSDSGFYLCAWSPLWGRFEQYFGPGTRLTVT.

CDR3 DNA: TGTGCCATCAGTGATGTTTCCGTTGACACTGAAGCTTTCTTT. Protein sequence: CAISDVSVDTEAFF. This rearrangement joins TRBV10-3 to TRBJ1-1; the D is unclear. CDR1 is ENHRY and CDR2 is SYGVKD in the germline V gene. Trimming left V 3 bases short and J 3 bases short, with 11 bases between. This CDR3 region has 14 residues.

The chain carries TRBV5-1 and TRBJ2-6; D is perhaps TRBD1 (6 bases). CDR3 size: 17 residues. Trimming took off 1 base at V and 2 bases at J, with 13 bases between the two ends. The V gene's germline CDR1 is SGHRS and CDR2 YFSETQ. The CDR3 nucleotides read TGCGCCAGCAGCTTGATTTCAGGGGCTCCTGGGGCCAACGTCCTGACTTTC. It specifies CASSLISGAPGANVLTF. The full variable domain, completed using reference TRBV5-1 and TRBJ2-6, is KAGVTQTPRYLIKTRGQQVTLSCSPISGHRSVSWYQQTPGQGLQFLFEYFSETQRNKGNFPGRFSGRQFSNSRSEMNVSTLELGDSALYLCASSLISGAPGANVLTFGAGSRLTVL.